This T cell receptor beta chain is drawn from a study of blood T cell repertoires in COVID-19. Study-wide context: From the United States, Italy and Spain came samples of acute and convalescent COVID-19.

This clone was observed once. Adults between about 18 and 89 years of age took part from 24 US areas. Cohorts were determined from participant-reported clinical history. The V gene's germline CDR1 is SGDLS and CDR2 YYNGEE. This CDR3 has 17 amino acids. Between the trimmed V and J ends, which lost 2 bases and 1 base, there was a span of 18 bases. The protocol was immunoSEQ multiplex PCR, while the TCRdb copy is restricted to in-frame clones and leaves out a portion. The data contain 150,000 or so clones, about 80% of them singletons. The sample comprised PBMCs or T cells enriched from blood (not recorded which). The source is a man in his fifties who had recovered from COVID-19. The chain combines TRBV9 with TRBJ1-1, with D maybe TRBD1 (6 bases). The CDR3 here is CASSVVFSGAENTEAFF. Here the CDR3 DNA reads TGTGCCAGCAGCGTGGTGTTTTCAGGGGCCGAGAACACTGAAGCTTTCTTT.